This T cell receptor beta chain was obtained from a study of T cell responses to AZD1222 COVID-19 vaccine. Details on this clone: Antigen unknown.

This CDR3 is 13 amino acids long. Trimming cost V 6 bases and J 2 bases, with 10 bases left between them. CDR1 and CDR2 from the germline V gene are KGHDR and SFDVKD. Study-wide points: Among spike-specific TCRs, nearly half reportedly target unmutated variant regions.

Libraries were prepared by immunoSEQ multiplex PCR; TCRdb keeps only in-frame clonotypes and omits some of them. This table holds about 180,000 clones, around 90% found once. The rearrangement links TRBV24-1 to TRBJ2-7; D tentatively reads TRBD1 or TRBD2 (6 bases each). Sequences were derived from peripheral blood, sampled 28 days after the second dose of the MenACWY control vaccine. The source of this sequence is an adult who received the MenACWY meningococcal vaccine as a control. CDR3 sequence: CATSRGGTYEQYF. The DNA for the CDR3 is TGTGCCACCAGTAGAGGGGGGACCTACGAGCAGTACTTC.